This T cell receptor (beta chain) stems from a study of low-dose radiotherapy and immunotherapy resistance in tumors (dated by TCRdb to 2021 to 2024). Regarding the study in general: Patients in Cohort 1 were given 0.5 Gy per fraction every 2 weeks, and the prescribed total PTV dose was 6.5 Gy. For Cohort 2, the dose was 1 Gy per fraction given every two weeks, adding up to 13 Gy in total across 26 weeks. Patients were given nivolumab as a 240 mg flat dose every two weeks and ipilimumab at 1 mg/kg every six weeks, with both drugs delivered intravenously. Cyclophosphamide 200 mg/m2 was administered intravenously every two weeks, one day before each radiation and immunotherapy administration. Aspirin 300 mg was taken orally once daily by patients for four cycles, starting on cycle 1 day 1. Superscript III and a set of TRAV- and TRBV-specific primers were used to synthesize first-strand cDNA, so that both TCRalpha and TCRbeta chains were covered. The trial did not randomize participants into treatment groups. Eight patients were included in the translational analysis: three from the first dose cohort and the first five from the second dose cohort. Deep sequencing of the TCRalpha and TCRbeta libraries was carried out on an Illumina MiniSeq instrument.

The time point label of this sample denotes: before trial treatment. The donors took part in RACIN, a single-arm, phase I, dose-escalation trial that combined nivolumab, ipilimumab, aspirin, low-dose cyclophosphamide and low-dose radiotherapy. Patients with advanced, TIL-negative solid tumors were considered eligible. For sequencing, an Illumina MiniSeq was employed. TCRs were amplified for about 20 PCR cycles with Phusion, using a constant-region primer paired with the adapter attached to the V primers. The isolated mRNA was amplified using the MessageAmp II aRNA Amplification Kit, with in vitro transcription performed for about 15 hours at 37 degrees C. The Dynabeads mRNA DIRECT Purification Kit was used to isolate mRNA for TCR sequencing. Indexed Illumina adapters were added in a second approximately 25-cycle Phusion PCR, and the resulting products were purified with AMPure XP beads. Under the source paper's analysis protocol: Using custom Perl scripts, TCR sequences that encoded the same protein were pooled, out-of-frame sequences were dropped, and the abundance of each clonotype was calculated. Any TCR sequence supported by only a single read was excluded from analysis. Repertoire metrics included Shannon entropy, Gini index, clonality, richness, and frequency of TCRs shared between repertoires. The public reads were reprocessed in TCRdb via fastp at Q25 and MiXCR, keeping in-frame beta chains. Identical CDR3 proteins give one entry, which carries the most common genes and DNA. The V and J calls and clone size come from TCRdb's table, not from the authors' own analysis. Counted in this sample were about 50,000 distinct CDR3 sequences; around 11% of them appeared once. The ten largest account for about 6% of the sample.

From the germline V gene, CDR1 is SQVTM and CDR2 is ANQGSEA. The CDR3 has 14 amino acids, counting the end cysteine and phenylalanine. This entry keeps only the CDR3 DNA: 42 bases, framed from base 1. The germline V end is reduced by 1 base and the J end by 9 bases; junction bases left unmatched: 9. The table lists this clonotype with many counts. The antigen it binds to is not known. Per-base qualities were not stored, and no clone one base away is much larger. The sequencing used PBMCs, collected before treatment. The rearrangement joined TRBV29-1 to TRBJ2-7; 10 junctional bases match TRBD2. This clonotype originated in a female donor with ovarian cancer. The nucleotides are TGCAGCGTTGAAGGGTCTAGCGGGAGCTTGCCGCAGTACTTC. Translated, it reads CSVEGSSGSLPQYF.